These 30 T cell receptor beta chains were all obtained from the same sample, sequenced in a study of blood T cell repertoires in COVID-19 (dated by TCRdb to 2020 to 2021). The library was generated by the immunoSEQ multiplex PCR assay. Imported from immuneACCESS, the table was reduced by TCRdb to in-frame sequences with V and J called. These copies leave out some clones; in studies compared against another copy, an unresolved V gene accounts for under half, and the cause of the remainder is not known. In all, the sample holds around 180,000 clones, and about 85% of those were seen once. Of the sample, about 9.4% is held by the ten largest clones. Sequenced sample: peripheral blood. Receptors were obtained from an elderly woman with acute or convalescent COVID-19.

V usage is TRBV29-1 and J usage is TRBJ1-1; 8 bases are a match to TRBD1. The CDR3 extends over 13 amino acids. Germline lookup yields CDR1 SQVTM and CDR2 ANQGSEA. The J segment lost 2 bases and the V segment lost 7 bases, leaving 6 bases of the junction unmatched. The CDR3 bases are TGCAGCGCACTGGACAGGGTTAACACTGAAGCTTTCTTT. It translates to CSALDRVNTEAFF.

The V call is TRBV7-2, the J call TRBJ2-3, with 11 bases aligning to TRBD2. CDR1 SGHTA and CDR2 FQGNSA come from the germline V gene. CDR3 length: 17 amino acids. V gave up 5 bases and J gave up 2 bases; unmatched junction bases: 9. CDR3 region: CASSRTGTSGSTDTQYF. The DNA of the CDR3 is TGTGCCAGCAGCAGGACCGGGACTAGCGGATCCACAGATACGCAGTATTTT.

V gene TRBV7-2 combines with J gene TRBJ1-1; D may be TRBD1 (5 bases). Germline V lookup: CDR1 SGHTA, CDR2 FQGNSA. V shed 1 base and J shed 2 bases, with 8 bases lying between them. The CDR3 sequence is 14 residues long. This chain's CDR3 is CASSLVRVNTEAFF. The CDR3 DNA is TGTGCCAGCAGCTTAGTCAGGGTTAACACTGAAGCTTTCTTT.

This chain uses TRBV9 with TRBJ2-7, with 9 bases identical to TRBD1. Germline V lookup: CDR1 SGDLS, CDR2 YYNGEE. V was pared by 0 bases and J by 5 bases, with 6 bases of the junction left unmatched. CDR3 size: 15 residues. CDR3 sequence: CASSVDLGTGHEQYF. DNA of the CDR3: TGTGCCAGCAGCGTAGACCTTGGGACAGGGCACGAGCAGTACTTC.

The rearrangement links TRBV2 to TRBJ2-4; possibly TRBD1 for D (6 bases). The CDR3 length is 15 residues. Germline assignment: CDR1 SNHLY and CDR2 FYNNEI. Deletions cut 7 bases from V and 0 bases from J, with 13 bases between. The CDR3 nucleotides are TGTGCCAGCAACCGACAGGCCCGAGCCAAAAACATTCAGTACTTC. This gives the protein CASNRQARAKNIQYF.

The chain has TRBV19 and TRBJ1-1, with TRBD1 matching 9 bases. V lost 4 bases to trimming and J lost 8 bases; unmatched junction nucleotides: 5. CDR1 is LNHDA, CDR2 SQIVND, per germline (reference sequence). This CDR3 is built from 13 residues. In DNA form, the CDR3 reads TGTGCCAGTAGTACCCCCGGGACAGGGGAAGCTTTCTTT. It translates to CASSTPGTGEAFF.

V is TRBV13 and J is TRBJ2-1, with 7 bases that match TRBD1. This CDR3 comprises 14 residues. After removal of 3 bases from V and 4 bases from J, the junction contained 3 bases not matched to a gene. From germline, CDR1 is PRHDT and CDR2 FYEKMQ (reference sequence). The CDR3 DNA follows: TGTGCCAGCAGCTTCTCAGGGGGATACAATGAGCAGTTCTTC. Encoded protein: CASSFSGGYNEQFF.

The V call is TRBV29-1, the J call TRBJ2-3, with D maybe TRBD1 (6 bases). The germline V gene encodes CDR1 SQVTM and CDR2 ANQGSEA. The CDR3 consists of 14 residues. The V gene lost 8 bases and the J gene lost 0 bases, with 15 bases spanning the gap. In nucleotides, the CDR3 is TGCAGCTTCGTTCACAGGGCCAGCACAGATACGCAGTATTTT. Its protein product is CSFVHRASTDTQYF.

Concerning this clone itself: Other DNA sequences of this sample code for an identical CDR3. This chain uses TRBV6-2 or TRBV6-3 with TRBJ2-7; D is unclear. Trimming removed 0 bases at V and 1 base at J, with 7 bases between. Germline CDR1 MNHEY, CDR2 SVGEGT. The CDR3 consists of 14 residues. This CDR3 is CASSYSGGSYEQYF. CDR3 nucleotide sequence: TGTGCCAGCAGTTACTCAGGCGGTTCCTACGAGCAGTACTTC.

This clone has just one count. V is TRBV18 and J is TRBJ2-6, with no clear D. The V gene's germline CDR1 is KGHSH and CDR2 LQKENI. The CDR3 has 15 residues. V gave up 3 bases and J gave up 1 base, with 7 bases separating them. CDR3: CASSPGPSGANVLTF. CDR3 DNA sequence: TGTGCCAGCTCACCTGGCCCATCTGGGGCCAACGTCCTGACTTTC.

The chain is built from TRBV7-2 and TRBJ2-3; 7 nucleotides line up with TRBD1. V lost 4 bases, J lost 0 bases, and 7 bases stayed unmatched. CDR3 length equals 16 residues. Germline CDR1 is SGHTA and CDR2 is FQGNSA. CDR3 nucleotides: TGTGCCAGCAGCTCCGGACAGGCCGCTAGCACAGATACGCAGTATTTT. It yields the protein CASSSGQAASTDTQYF.

This clone was found many times. The chain carries TRBV11-2 and TRBJ1-5; D remains unclear. V lost 5 bases and J lost 0, with 11 bases in between. The CDR3 is made up of 15 amino acids. Germline values: CDR1 SGHAT, CDR2 FQNNGV. CDR3 sequence reads: CASSVGGFSNQPQHF. The DNA of the CDR3 is TGTGCCAGCAGCGTGGGAGGATTTAGCAATCAGCCCCAGCATTTT.

V and J are TRBV4-3 and TRBJ1-2; a possible D gene is TRBD1 (5 bases). The V and J ends lost 0 bases and 8 bases respectively, with 19 bases between them. The germline V gene has CDR1 LGHNA and CDR2 YSLEER. This CDR3 contains 16 residues. The DNA for the CDR3 is TGCGCCAGCAGCCAAGATTCGCGCGGCAGGGCGAGGGGCTACACCTTC. Its protein product is CASSQDSRGRARGYTF.

This chain uses TRBV7-8 with TRBJ1-1, with no clear D. Germline V gene sequence: CDR1 SGHVS, CDR2 FQNEAQ. The CDR3 sequence is 13 residues long. V was shortened by 5 bases and J by 9 bases, with 16 bases between the two germline ends. The CDR3 here is CASSPPEGRKAFF. In DNA, the CDR3 is TGTGCCAGCAGCCCACCCGAGGGCAGGAAAGCTTTCTTT.

This sequence joins TRBV18 and TRBJ1-5; the D is unclear. CDR3 length: 17 residues. The germline V gene has CDR1 KGHSH and CDR2 LQKENI. Trimming left V 4 bases short and J 7 bases short, with 23 bases between. This chain's CDR3 is CASSLGGLEGPRQPQHF. DNA of the CDR3: TGTGCCAGCTCACTAGGCGGGTTGGAGGGTCCACGGCAGCCCCAGCATTTT.

The chain couples TRBV7-6 to TRBJ2-2, with D possibly being TRBD2 (5 bases). V was pared by 1 base and J by 6 bases, with 12 bases between. CDR1 SGHVS and CDR2 FNYEAQ come from the germline V gene. CDR3 size: 15 residues. Here the CDR3 reads CASSLGGRGSGELFF. CDR3 bases: TGTGCCAGCAGCTTAGGAGGGAGAGGGTCCGGGGAGCTGTTTTTT.

The chain couples TRBV7-2 to TRBJ2-5, with 8 bases that match TRBD2. J was trimmed by 5 bases and V by 5 bases; bases with no gene match: 10. Germline V gene data show CDR1 as SGHTA and CDR2 as FQGNSA. The CDR3 is 15 amino acids. The CDR3 loop is CASSPAGLAVETQYF. The DNA for the CDR3 is TGTGCCAGCAGCCCGGCCGGACTAGCTGTCGAGACCCAGTACTTC.

V is TRBV12-3 or TRBV12-4 and J is TRBJ1-1; maybe TRBD1 (5 bases). The CDR3 has 13 residues. Trimming took off 6 bases at V and 6 bases at J, with 14 bases between the two ends. CDR3 sequence: CASRSGGRAEAFF. CDR3 nucleotides: TGTGCCAGCAGGTCGGGGGGTAGAGCTGAAGCTTTCTTT.

This chain links TRBV15 with TRBJ1-2; TRBD1 might be the D (6 bases). Between the trimmed V and J ends, which lost 6 bases and 0 bases, there was a span of 23 bases. Germline values: CDR1 LNHNV, CDR2 YYDKDF (reference sequence). The CDR3 extends over 18 amino acids. Here the CDR3 DNA reads TGTGCCACCAGGCCTGAGAGGGGGATTTGGGCGGCTAACTATGGCTACACCTTC. It specifies CATRPERGIWAANYGYTF.

This clone was observed a single time. The V call is TRBV7-2, the J call TRBJ2-5; 7 bases line up with TRBD2. The CDR3 runs 13 residues. Germline CDR1 reads SGHTA; CDR2 reads FQGNSA. The J segment lost 5 bases and the V segment lost 1 base, leaving 1 base of the junction unmatched. The CDR3 DNA is TGTGCCAGCAGCTTAGTCGGGAGGGAGACCCAGTACTTC. Encoded protein: CASSLVGRETQYF.

About this clone itself: Additional DNA sequences in this sample encode the identical CDR3. This chain joins TRBV5-5 and TRBJ2-5, with 13 bases identical to TRBD2. This CDR3 contains 16 residues. From germline, CDR1 is SGHKS and CDR2 YYEKEE (reference sequence). With V trimmed by 0 bases and J by 5 bases, 4 bases remained unmatched. CDR3 residues: CASSLELAGGRETQYF. The CDR3 region has the DNA TGTGCCAGCAGCTTGGAACTAGCGGGGGGGCGGGAGACCCAGTACTTC. Drawing the rest from reference TRBV5-5 and TRBJ2-5, the complete variable domain is DAGVTQSPTHLIKTRGQQVTLRCSPISGHKSVSWYQQVLGQGPQFIFQYYEKEERGRGNFPDRFSARQFPNYSSELNVNALLLGDSALYLCASSLELAGGRETQYFGPGTRLLVL.

This chain uses TRBV6-2 or TRBV6-3 with TRBJ1-1, with 9 nucleotides matching TRBD1. V trimming: 0 bases; J trimming: 1 base; junction bases outside the gene matches: 3. The CDR3 contains 16 residues. In germline, CDR1 is MNHEY, CDR2 SVGEGT. The chain's CDR3 is CASSYSGTGTNTEAFF. In nucleotides, the CDR3 is TGTGCCAGCAGTTACTCGGGGACAGGGACGAACACTGAAGCTTTCTTT.

J is TRBJ2-1 and V is TRBV11-3, with D unclear. CDR3 length: 13 residues. Per the germline V gene, CDR1 is SGHNT and CDR2 is YENEEA. V was shortened by 5 bases and J by 7 bases, with 12 bases between the two germline ends. CDR3 sequence (DNA): TGTGCCAGCAGCACCAATATCTATAATGAGCAGTTCTTC. Protein product: CASSTNIYNEQFF.

The chain links TRBV18 to TRBJ1-5; TRBD1 is a possible D gene (6 bases). The germline gives CDR1 KGHSH, CDR2 LQKENI. V lost 5 bases to trimming and J lost 4 bases, with 9 bases between them. The CDR3 runs 13 residues. CDR3 sequence reads: CASSGQGNQPQHF. DNA for the CDR3: TGTGCCAGCTCAGGCCAGGGGAATCAGCCCCAGCATTTT.

The chain is built from TRBV6-2 or TRBV6-3 and TRBJ2-7; D perhaps matches TRBD1 (6 bases). V was clipped by 4 bases and J by 1 base, with 23 bases between them. The CDR3 has 18 amino acids. Looked up from germline, CDR1 is MNHEY and CDR2 is SVGEGT. The CDR3 spells CASSSPRTRGSGSYEQYF. In DNA, the CDR3 is TGTGCCAGCAGTTCCCCCCGCACCAGGGGTTCAGGGTCCTACGAGCAGTACTTC.

The chain links TRBV2 to TRBJ1-6, with D perhaps matching TRBD1 (5 bases). Germline CDR1 reads SNHLY; CDR2 reads FYNNEI. The CDR3 is 13 residues long. Trimming left V 6 bases short and J 14 bases short, with 17 bases between. CDR3 sequence reads: CASRGREAVALHF. CDR3 coding DNA: TGTGCCAGCAGGGGCAGGGAGGCTGTCGCCCTCCACTTT.

This chain uses TRBV11-2 with TRBJ2-7; TRBD1 agrees at 10 bases. The V and J ends lost 0 bases and 6 bases, in that order; junction bases with no gene match: 5. Per germline, CDR1 SGHAT and CDR2 FQNNGV. CDR3 length: 15 residues. The CDR3 spells CASSLEGQGLGEQYF. CDR3 DNA sequence: TGTGCCAGCAGCTTAGAGGGACAGGGGTTGGGCGAGCAGTACTTC.

This chain connects TRBV19 to TRBJ2-5, with 12 bases matching TRBD1. There are 15 residues in the CDR3. V gave up 6 bases and J gave up 1 base; unmatched junction bases: 3. Germline V gives CDR1 LNHDA, CDR2 SQIVND (reference sequence). CDR3 residues: CASSGTGGPQETQYF. In DNA, the CDR3 is TGTGCCAGTAGCGGGACAGGGGGCCCCCAAGAGACCCAGTACTTC.

This chain joins TRBV9 and TRBJ2-3; TRBD2 aligns across 9 bases. V lost 2 bases to trimming and J lost 3 bases; unmatched junction nucleotides: 4. CDR3 length: 15 residues. CDR1 SGDLS and CDR2 YYNGEE come from the germline V gene. The CDR3 reads CASSVGGRETDTQYF. The CDR3 DNA is TGTGCCAGCAGCGTGGGCGGGAGGGAAACAGATACGCAGTATTTT.

This chain connects TRBV5-6 to TRBJ2-5, with 8 bases lining up with TRBD2. Per the germline V gene, CDR1 is SGHDT and CDR2 is YYEEEE. The CDR3 runs 16 residues. J was trimmed by 1 base and V by 4 bases; bases with no gene match: 9. This CDR3 reads CASSPWAGGRQETQYF. In nucleotides, the CDR3 is TGTGCCAGCAGCCCGTGGGCGGGGGGCCGCCAAGAGACCCAGTACTTC.